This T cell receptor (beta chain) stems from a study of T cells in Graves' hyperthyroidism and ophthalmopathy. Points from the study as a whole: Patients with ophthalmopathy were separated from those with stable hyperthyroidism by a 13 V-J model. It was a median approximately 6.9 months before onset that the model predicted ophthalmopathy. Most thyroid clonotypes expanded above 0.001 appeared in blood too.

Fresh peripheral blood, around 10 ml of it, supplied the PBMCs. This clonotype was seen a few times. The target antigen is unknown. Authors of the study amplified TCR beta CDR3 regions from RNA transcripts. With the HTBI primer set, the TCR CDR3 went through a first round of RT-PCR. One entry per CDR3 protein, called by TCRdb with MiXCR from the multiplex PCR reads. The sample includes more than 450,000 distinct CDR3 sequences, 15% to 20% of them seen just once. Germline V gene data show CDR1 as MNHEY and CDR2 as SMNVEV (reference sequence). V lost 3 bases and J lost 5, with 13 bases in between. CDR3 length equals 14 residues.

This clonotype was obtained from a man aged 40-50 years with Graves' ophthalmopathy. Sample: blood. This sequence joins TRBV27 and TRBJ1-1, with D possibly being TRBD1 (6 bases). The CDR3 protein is CASSFGGLRTEAFF. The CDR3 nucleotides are TGTGCCAGCAGTTTCGGGGGGCTGAGAACTGAAGCTTTCTTT.